This is a list of T cell receptor beta chains from one sample in a study of circulating CD8 cells and anti-PD-1 response in melanoma. Each CDR3 protein gets one entry after TCRdb re-called the reads with MiXCR. Of about 2,100 distinct CDR3 sequences in the sample, 6.5% to 7.5% were seen once. The sequencing here drew on CD8+ T cells from PBMCs, taken at baseline or after one month of anti-PD-1 therapy (not recorded which). All receptors derive from a human donor with melanoma. CDR3s include the opening cysteine and the closing phenylalanine or tryptophan. A D gene is named only where the DNA matches it firmly. Size is stated for part of the rows, as once, few or many counts, or as a class when the clone is expanded.

.,TRBV24-1,TRBJ2-7,medium-sized,CATSRDPLDEQYF,TGTGCCACCAGTAGAGACCCTCTCGACGAGCAGTACTTC
.,TRBV7-7,TRBJ2-2,medium-sized,CASSLEASRELFF,TGTGCTAGCAGCTTAGAGGCCTCTAGGGAGCTGTTTTTT
.,TRBV27,TRBJ2-3,medium-sized,CASSFSQSGRDTQYF,TGTGCCAGCAGTTTTAGCCAGTCAGGTCGAGATACGCAGTATTTT
.,TRBV27,TRBJ2-1,medium-sized,CASIVRGGSYNEQFF,TGTGCCAGCATTGTGAGGGGGGGCTCCTACAATGAGCAGTTCTTC
.,TRBV29-1,TRBJ2-2,medium-sized,CSVEEGTNTGELFF,TGCAGCGTTGAAGAGGGGACGAACACCGGGGAGCTGTTTTTT
.,TRBV28,TRBJ2-2,large,CASSPGTNTGELFF,TGTGCCAGCAGCCCCGGGACCAACACCGGGGAGCTGTTTTTT
TRBD1,TRBV2,TRBJ2-7,medium-sized,CARGDRDYEQYF,TGTGCCAGAGGGGACAGGGACTACGAGCAGTACTTC
TRBD1,TRBV28,TRBJ1-1,large,CASSLTGIEAFF,TGTGCCAGCAGTTTGACAGGGATTGAAGCTTTCTTT
.,TRBV27,TRBJ2-7,medium-sized,CASRGDWREQYF,TGTGCCAGCAGAGGAGATTGGAGGGAGCAGTACTTC
.,TRBV7-2,TRBJ1-1,medium-sized,CASSTGTGNTEAFF,TGTGCCAGCAGCACCGGGACCGGGAACACTGAAGCTTTCTTT
.,TRBV29-1,TRBJ1-2,.,CSVEEPTESVSGYTF,TGCAGCGTTGAAGAACCGACAGAGAGTGTTTCCGGCTACACCTTC
.,TRBV28,TRBJ1-1,medium-sized,CASRRNTEAFF,TGTGCCAGCAGGCGGAACACTGAAGCTTTCTTT
.,TRBV9,TRBJ2-7,medium-sized,CASSVGDSYEQYF,TGTGCCAGCAGCGTAGGAGACTCCTACGAGCAGTACTTC
.,TRBV7-9,TRBJ2-1,medium-sized,CASSLADVDHSNEQFF,TGTGCCAGCAGCTTAGCGGACGTGGACCATAGCAATGAGCAGTTCTTC
.,TRBV27,TRBJ1-5,.,CASSPTGGQPQHF,TGTGCCAGCAGTCCCACAGGCGGTCAGCCCCAGCATTTT
.,TRBV19,TRBJ2-7,medium-sized,CASSINVARPYEQYF,TGTGCCAGTAGTATTAATGTGGCGCGTCCCTACGAGCAGTACTTC
.,TRBV25-1,TRBJ2-7,.,CASSESGTRGRQYF,TGTGCCAGCAGTGAATCCGGAACCCGGGGGCGGCAGTACTTC
.,TRBV25-1,TRBJ1-2,medium-sized,CASNSGRASYGYTF,TGTGCCAGCAACTCCGGCCGGGCTTCGTATGGCTACACCTTC
.,TRBV5-6,TRBJ2-5,large,CASSLAGRETQYF,TGTGCCAGCAGCTTGGCGGGGCGGGAGACCCAGTACTTC